The source of this T cell receptor (beta chain) is a study of blood T cell repertoires in COVID-19. Study overall: The United States, Italy and Spain provided the acute and convalescent COVID-19 samples.

Trimming cost V 4 bases and J 7 bases; bases outside gene matches: 13. The CDR3 has 18 residues. The germline gives CDR1 SGHDT, CDR2 YYEEEE. How the authors handled the data: The assay estimated nucleated cells by amplifying reference gene primers. TCRdb keeps only in-frame clones here, not all; method: immunoSEQ multiplex PCR. V and J calls and clone size come straight from that table; D and trimming were deduced from the DNA. Here the sample spans 65,000 or so clones, 87% being singletons. Input material: peripheral blood. This clonotype originated in a human donor with acute or convalescent COVID-19. The donor label of this sample is uncertain. The J gene is TRBJ2-1, the V gene TRBV5-6; TRBD2 agrees at 14 bases. The DNA for the CDR3 is TGTGCCAGCAGCGGCGGACTAGCGGGGGGACCCCCTAGGAATGAGCAGTTCTTC. It is translated as CASSGGLAGGPPRNEQFF.